This T cell receptor beta chain emerged from a study of T cell responses to AZD1222 COVID-19 vaccine. Profiled with immunoSEQ multiplex PCR; TCRdb holds only in-frame clones, not every one. Here the sample spans some 110,000 clones, about 90% being singletons. V shed 0 bases and J shed 2 bases, with 14 bases lying between them. The CDR3 is 18 amino acids. The germline V gene has CDR1 LGHNA and CDR2 YSLEER. Study findings and constraints: With two AZD1222 doses given, Spike-specific TCR breadth and depth both rose. Donors were largely white British and mainly female; clonal diversity was possibly underestimated. Seropositive at baseline were only a handful of AZD1222 recipients.

Investigators merged groups given second doses at roughly 4 or roughly 12 weeks. Notes on this clone: The target antigen is unknown.

This clonotype was sampled from an adult who received the AZD1222 COVID-19 vaccine. The chain recombines TRBV4-3 with TRBJ2-6; D ambiguous. Source: peripheral blood, taken 28 days after the second AZD1222 dose. The CDR3 nucleotides are TGCGCCAGCAGCCAAGAGAGCACATGGGGAACTGGGGCCAACGTCCTGACTTTC. Encoded protein: CASSQESTWGTGANVLTF.